This T cell receptor (beta chain) was found in a study of brain T cells in children with intractable seizures. Study-level points and caveats: Pre- and post-surgery blood differed in depth, so pre-surgery absences may be undersampling. Viral specificity was inferred only from CDR3 similarity; HCMV serostatus was unknown.

Repertoires were generated with immunoSEQ multiplex PCR, while TCRdb's copy carries only in-frame clones and drops some. The table lists fewer than 150,000 clones, under 95% of them singletons. The V gene lost 0 bases and the J gene lost 0 bases, with 17 bases spanning the gap. The CDR3 runs to 19 residues. Germline V gene sequence: CDR1 MGHRA, CDR2 YSYEKL. Worth noting for this clone: Its antigen is undetermined.

Surgery cases with the highest brain T cell transcript signatures were chosen for sequencing. Before surgery, patients took at least one anti-epileptic drug. The source was peripheral blood, collected at surgery. The genes are TRBV4-1 and TRBJ1-4; tentative D call: TRBD1 (5 bases). This receptor was obtained from a boy younger than two with hemimegalencephaly and intractable seizures. In DNA, the CDR3 is TGCGCCAGCAGCCAAGAGGACTCGGCAGGGCCCGCAACTAATGAAAAACTGTTTTTT. Translation: CASSQEDSAGPATNEKLFF.